This TCR beta chain was observed in a study of shared clonotypes between healthy human individuals. Study-wide context: Donor ages ranged 18 to 49 years: a couple of women, a few men. Study results and caveats: Apart from blood, nothing was sampled; tissue repertoires likely differ.

Comments on this clone: The antigen is unknown.

Splitting of each subset's genomic DNA was done evenly across several immunoSEQ plates. Produced via immunoSEQ multiplex PCR; TCRdb's table is partial and in-frame only. The table includes about 1.5 million clones, about 98% detected once. The CDR3 has 14 amino acids. Per the germline V gene, CDR1 is SQVTM and CDR2 is ANQGSEA. V was trimmed by 5 bases and J by 3 bases, leaving 17 bases between them. This receptor was obtained from a man aged 30 to 45 in good health. The chain links TRBV29-1 to TRBJ2-7; possible D gene TRBD2, 5 bases. Sequenced material: naive CD4+ T cells sorted from blood. Described subset: CD45RA+ positively selected. CDR3: CSVSEGVGRYEQYF. The CDR3 DNA reads as TGCAGCGTTTCAGAGGGAGTAGGACGCTACGAGCAGTACTTC.